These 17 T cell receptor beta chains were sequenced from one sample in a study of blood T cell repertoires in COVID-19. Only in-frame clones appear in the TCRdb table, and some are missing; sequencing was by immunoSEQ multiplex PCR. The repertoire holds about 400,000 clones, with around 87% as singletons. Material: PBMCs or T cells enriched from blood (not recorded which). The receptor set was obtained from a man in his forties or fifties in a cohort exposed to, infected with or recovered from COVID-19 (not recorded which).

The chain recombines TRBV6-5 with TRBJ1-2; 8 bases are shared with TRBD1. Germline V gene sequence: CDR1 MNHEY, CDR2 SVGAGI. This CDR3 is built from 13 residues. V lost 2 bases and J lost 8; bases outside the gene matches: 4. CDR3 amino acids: CASSYRQGAGYTF. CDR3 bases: TGTGCCAGCAGTTACCGGCAGGGGGCCGGCTACACCTTC.

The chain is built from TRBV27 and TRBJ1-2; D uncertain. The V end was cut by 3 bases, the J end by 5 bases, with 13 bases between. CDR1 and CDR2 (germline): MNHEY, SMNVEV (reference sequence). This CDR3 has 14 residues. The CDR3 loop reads CASSFSGISYGYTF. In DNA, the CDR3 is TGTGCCAGCAGTTTTTCCGGGATCTCTTATGGCTACACCTTC.

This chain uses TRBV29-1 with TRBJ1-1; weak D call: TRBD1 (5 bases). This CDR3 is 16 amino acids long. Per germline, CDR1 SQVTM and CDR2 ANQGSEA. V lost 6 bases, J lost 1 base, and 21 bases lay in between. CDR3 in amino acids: CSVGTRTGSRNTEAFF. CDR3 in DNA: TGCAGCGTCGGAACCCGTACAGGCTCTCGGAACACTGAAGCTTTCTTT.

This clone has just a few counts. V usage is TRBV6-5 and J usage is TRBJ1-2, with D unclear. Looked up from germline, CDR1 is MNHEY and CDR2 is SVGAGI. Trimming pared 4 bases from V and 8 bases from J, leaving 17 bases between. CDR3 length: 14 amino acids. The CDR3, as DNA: TGTGCCAGCAGTTCAGGAGCAAAGGCGGGAGGCTACACCTTC. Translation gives CASSSGAKAGGYTF.

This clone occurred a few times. The CDR3 nucleotides are TGTGCCAGCAGTTACTCCCCAGGGACCTACGAGCAGTACTTC. Translation: CASSYSPGTYEQYF. V gene TRBV6-5 combines with J gene TRBJ2-7, with a weak D call TRBD1 (5 bases). V was clipped by 0 bases and J by 2 bases, with 8 bases between them. The CDR3 is made up of 14 amino acids. Germline V gives CDR1 MNHEY, CDR2 SVGAGI.

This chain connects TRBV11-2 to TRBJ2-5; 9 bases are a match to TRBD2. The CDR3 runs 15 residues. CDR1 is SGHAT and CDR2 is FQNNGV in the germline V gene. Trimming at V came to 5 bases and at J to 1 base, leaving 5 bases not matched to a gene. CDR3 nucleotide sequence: TGTGCCAGCAGCCCGAAGACTAGCGGCCAAGAGACCCAGTACTTC. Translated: CASSPKTSGQETQYF.

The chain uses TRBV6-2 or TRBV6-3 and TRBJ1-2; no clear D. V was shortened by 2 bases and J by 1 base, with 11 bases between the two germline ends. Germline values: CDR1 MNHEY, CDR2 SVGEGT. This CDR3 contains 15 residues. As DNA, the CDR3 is TGTGCCAGCAGTTACGGGCTCGACGGTAACTATGGCTACACCTTC. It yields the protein CASSYGLDGNYGYTF.

This CDR3 reads CASSQRGLIYEQYF. DNA for the CDR3: TGTGCCAGCAGCCAAAGGGGCCTTATCTACGAGCAGTACTTC. The chain carries TRBV3-1 (or the pseudogene TRBV3-2) and TRBJ2-7; D might be TRBD1 (5 bases). There are 14 residues in the CDR3. The germline V gene encodes CDR1 LGHDT and CDR2 YNNKEL (reference sequence). V lost 2 bases and J 3 bases, leaving 11 bases between the germline ends.

CDR3 residues: CASSQESVDSYEQYF. In DNA, the CDR3 is TGTGCCAGCAGCCAAGAATCCGTAGACTCCTACGAGCAGTACTTC. The rearrangement links TRBV3-1 (or the pseudogene TRBV3-2) to TRBJ2-7; no firm D call. Germline V CDR1 and CDR2: LGHDT, YNNKEL (reference sequence). The CDR3 has 15 amino acids. V dropped 0 bases and J dropped 0 bases, with 9 bases sitting between them.

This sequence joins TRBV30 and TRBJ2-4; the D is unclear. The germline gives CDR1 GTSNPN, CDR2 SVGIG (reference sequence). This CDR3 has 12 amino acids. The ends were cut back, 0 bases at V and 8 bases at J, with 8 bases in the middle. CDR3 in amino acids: CAWSVLDDIQYF. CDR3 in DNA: TGTGCCTGGAGTGTACTCGATGACATTCAGTACTTC. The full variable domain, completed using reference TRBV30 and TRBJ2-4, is SQTIHQWPATLVQPVGSPLSLECTVEGTSNPNLYWYRQAAGRGLQLLFYSVGIGQISSEVPQNLSASRPQDRQFILSSKKLLLSDSGFYLCAWSVLDDIQYFGAGTRLSVL.

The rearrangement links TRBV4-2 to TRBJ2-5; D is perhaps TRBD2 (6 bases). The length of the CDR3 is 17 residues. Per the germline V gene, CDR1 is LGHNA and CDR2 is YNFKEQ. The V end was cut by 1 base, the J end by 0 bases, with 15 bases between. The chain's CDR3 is CASSQVGSGWHQETQYF. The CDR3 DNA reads TGTGCCAGCAGCCAAGTAGGGAGCGGGTGGCACCAAGAGACCCAGTACTTC.

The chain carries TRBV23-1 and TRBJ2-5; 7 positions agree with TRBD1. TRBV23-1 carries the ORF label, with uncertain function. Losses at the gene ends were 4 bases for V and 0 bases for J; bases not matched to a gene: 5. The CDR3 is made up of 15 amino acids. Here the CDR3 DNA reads TGCGCCAGCAGTCCGGACAGGCGAAACCAAGAGACCCAGTACTTC. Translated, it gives CASSPDRRNQETQYF.

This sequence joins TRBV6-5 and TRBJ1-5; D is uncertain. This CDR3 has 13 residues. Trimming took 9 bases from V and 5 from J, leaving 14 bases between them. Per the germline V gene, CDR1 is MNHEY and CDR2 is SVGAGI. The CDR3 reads CASVSVTYQPQHF. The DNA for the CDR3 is TGTGCCAGTGTTTCGGTTACTTATCAGCCCCAGCATTTT.

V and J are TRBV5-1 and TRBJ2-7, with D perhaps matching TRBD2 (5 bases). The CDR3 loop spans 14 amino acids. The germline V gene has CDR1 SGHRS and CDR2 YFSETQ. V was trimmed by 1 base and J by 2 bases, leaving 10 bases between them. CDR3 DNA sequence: TGCGCCAGCAGCTTGTTTGCGGGTACCTACGAGCAGTACTTC. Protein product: CASSLFAGTYEQYF.

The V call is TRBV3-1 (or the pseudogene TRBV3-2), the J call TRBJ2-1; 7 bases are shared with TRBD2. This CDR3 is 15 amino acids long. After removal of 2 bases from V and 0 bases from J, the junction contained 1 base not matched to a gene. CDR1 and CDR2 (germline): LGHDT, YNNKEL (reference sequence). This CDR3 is CASSQRGSSYNEQFF. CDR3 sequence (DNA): TGTGCCAGCAGCCAACGCGGGAGCTCCTACAATGAGCAGTTCTTC.

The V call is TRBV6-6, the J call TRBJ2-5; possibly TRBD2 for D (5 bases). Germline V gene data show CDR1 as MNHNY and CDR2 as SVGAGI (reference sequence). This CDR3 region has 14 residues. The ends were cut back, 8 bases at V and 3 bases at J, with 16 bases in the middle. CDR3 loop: CASSSSDGKETQYF. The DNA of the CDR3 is TGTGCCAGCTCGTCCTCCGACGGGAAAGAGACCCAGTACTTC.

This CDR3 reads CASTLRNIQYF. CDR3 bases: TGTGCCAGCACCCTCCGGAACATTCAGTACTTC. The J gene is TRBJ2-4, the V gene TRBV6-5; D not certain. This CDR3 spans 11 amino acids. CDR1 and CDR2 from the germline V gene are MNHEY and SVGAGI. V gave up 7 bases and J gave up 7 bases, with 8 bases separating them.